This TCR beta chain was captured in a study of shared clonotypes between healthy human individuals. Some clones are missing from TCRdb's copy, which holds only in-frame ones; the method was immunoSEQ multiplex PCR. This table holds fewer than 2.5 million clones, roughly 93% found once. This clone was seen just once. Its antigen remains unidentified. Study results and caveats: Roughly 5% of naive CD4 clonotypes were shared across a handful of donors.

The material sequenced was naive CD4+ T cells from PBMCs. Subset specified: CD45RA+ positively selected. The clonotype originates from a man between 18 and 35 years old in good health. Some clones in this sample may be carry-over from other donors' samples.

CDR3 region: CASDRGKSYEQYF. In DNA form, the CDR3 reads TGTGCCAGTGACAGGGGGAAGTCCTACGAGCAGTACTTC. This chain connects TRBV28 to TRBJ2-7; 9 positions match TRBD1. With V trimmed by 9 bases and J by 1 base, 4 bases remained unmatched. The CDR3 extends over 13 amino acids. In germline, CDR1 is MDHEN, CDR2 SYDVKM.